The 4 T cell receptor beta chains reported below all come from one sample, sequenced in a study of T cells in localized non-small cell lung cancer (dated by TCRdb to about 2020). The library was obtained by the immunoSEQ multiplex PCR assay. TCRdb obtained this table from immuneACCESS and retained in-frame rearrangements with V and J assigned. These tables miss some clones; where compared with another copy, unresolved V genes account for less than half of the shortfall, and the remainder is unexplained. This sample holds 20,000 to 30,000 clones; about 86% were observed only once. 13% to 15% of the sample is in the top ten clones. This sample comprised peripheral blood, obtained before any cancer treatment. The receptor set was obtained from a female donor aged 60 or older with stage I lung adenocarcinoma.

This rearrangement joins TRBV5-1 to TRBJ1-2; D is undetermined. This CDR3 is built from 13 residues. Trimming pared 2 bases from V and 5 bases from J, leaving 10 bases between. Germline assignment: CDR1 SGHRS and CDR2 YFSETQ. The CDR3 spells CASSLGFLYGYTF. The CDR3 nucleotides read TGCGCCAGCAGCTTAGGGTTCCTTTATGGCTACACCTTC.

This clone was picked up one time. The V and J genes are TRBV19 and TRBJ1-2, with D perhaps TRBD1 (5 bases). Germline assignment: CDR1 LNHDA and CDR2 SQIVND (reference sequence). This CDR3 comprises 13 residues. Trimming left V 5 bases short and J 4 bases short, with 11 bases between. The CDR3 DNA reads as TGTGCCAGTAGTGGGGCCAGCGGCTATGGCTACACCTTC. The encoded protein is CASSGASGYGYTF.

The count of this clone is one. The chain is built from TRBV29-1 and TRBJ2-1; 9 nucleotides align to TRBD2. J was trimmed by 3 bases and V by 2 bases; bases with no gene match: 2. Germline loops: CDR1 SQVTM, CDR2 ANQGSEA. CDR3 length: 14 amino acids. The DNA for the CDR3 is TGCAGCGTTGAATCGACTAGCGGCTACAATGAGCAGTTCTTC. Translating it yields CSVESTSGYNEQFF.

The V and J genes are TRBV5-4 and TRBJ2-7; TRBD1 matches at 8 bases. The CDR3 is made up of 13 amino acids. Germline V lookup: CDR1 SGHNT, CDR2 YYREEE (reference sequence). V gave up 2 bases and J gave up 5 bases; unmatched junction bases: 3. The CDR3 reads CASSLSGGHEQYF. Written as DNA, the CDR3 is TGTGCCAGCAGCTTATCAGGGGGCCACGAGCAGTACTTC.